Each of the 2 T cell receptor beta chains below was sequenced from the same sample in a study of T-cell reconstitution after alpha-beta-depleted transplantation in children. TCRbeta library preparation incorporated unique molecular identifiers. TCRdb re-derived calls from the PCR reads in MiXCR, one entry per CDR3 protein. The table records tens of thousands of distinct CDR3 sequences, 15% to 20% of them present only once. This sample comprised PBMCs, mostly from graft donor cells, obtained 360 days after TCRalphabeta/CD19-depleted stem cell transplant. Source of these receptors: a male patient aged 2-9 years who had a stem cell transplant for acute lymphoblastic leukemia, so the T cells may come from the graft donor.

The DNA of the CDR3 is TGTGCCAGCAGCTTAGGGGCGCCCGGGAACACTGAAGCTTTCTTT. As protein: CASSLGAPGNTEAFF. J is TRBJ1-1 and V is TRBV7-9; D gene uncertain. This CDR3 has 15 residues. V was pared by 1 base and J by 1 base, with 10 bases between. CDR1 is SEHNR and CDR2 is FQNEAQ in the germline V gene (reference sequence).

This rearrangement joins TRBV6-1 to TRBJ2-2, with TRBD1 matching over 12 bases. The ends lost 6 bases at V and 0 bases at J; junction bases unmatched: 2. Germline V gives CDR1 MNHNS, CDR2 SASEGT. The length of the CDR3 is 16 residues. The CDR3 loop is CASRGTGGPNTGELFF. The CDR3, as DNA: TGTGCCAGCAGGGGGACAGGGGGCCCGAACACCGGGGAGCTGTTTTTT.